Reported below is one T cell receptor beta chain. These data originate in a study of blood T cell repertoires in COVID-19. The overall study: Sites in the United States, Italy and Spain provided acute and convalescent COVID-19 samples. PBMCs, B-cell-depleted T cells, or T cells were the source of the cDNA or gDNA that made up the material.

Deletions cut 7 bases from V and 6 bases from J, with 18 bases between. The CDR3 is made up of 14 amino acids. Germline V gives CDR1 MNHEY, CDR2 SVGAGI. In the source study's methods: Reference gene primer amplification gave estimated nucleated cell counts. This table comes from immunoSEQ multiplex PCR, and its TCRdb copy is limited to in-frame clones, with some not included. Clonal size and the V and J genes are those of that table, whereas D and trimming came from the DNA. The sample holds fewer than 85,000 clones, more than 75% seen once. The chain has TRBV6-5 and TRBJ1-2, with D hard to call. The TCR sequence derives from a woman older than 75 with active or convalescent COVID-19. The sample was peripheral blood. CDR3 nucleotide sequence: TGTGCCAGCACCCGAGCCCCAGAGGGCGATGGCTACACCTTC. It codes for CASTRAPEGDGYTF.